A selection of T cell receptor beta chains follows, all from one sample in a study of cytomegalovirus exposure and HLA in healthy donors. The table came from immunoSEQ multiplex PCR; TCRdb's copy has only in-frame clones and leaves some out. The sample lists over 150,000 clones, approximately 84% seen once, with more than 0.35% in the top ten. What was sequenced was PBMCs. These receptors all come from a boy aged 2-15 years in good health and CMV-seronegative. The CDR3 runs from the conserved cysteine through the conserved F or W. A D gene is named only where the DNA matches it firmly. A clone size is listed for some rows: how often the clone was seen (once, few, many), or a class if it is expanded.

d_call	v_call	j_call	clone_size	cdr3_aa	cdr3_nt
TRBD1	TRBV9	TRBJ1-4	NA	CASSARDSSNEKLFF	TGTGCCAGCAGCGCCCGGGACAGTAGTAATGAAAAACTGTTTTTT
TRBD2	TRBV5-1	TRBJ2-7	NA	CASSPGLAGANYEQYF	TGCGCCAGCAGCCCGGGACTAGCGGGAGCCAACTACGAGCAGTACTTC
NA	TRBV28	TRBJ1-2	NA	CATQGTPGYNGYTF	TGTGCCACCCAGGGCACGCCAGGGTATAATGGCTACACCTTC
NA	TRBV20-1	TRBJ2-5	NA	CSASRKETQYF	TGCAGTGCTAGTAGAAAAGAGACCCAGTACTTC
TRBD2	TRBV28	TRBJ2-3	once	CASSITAGTSGSTFRTDTQYF	TGTGCCAGCAGCATAACCGCCGGGACTAGCGGGAGCACGTTCCGCACAGATACGCAGTATTTT
TRBD1	TRBV7-2	TRBJ2-7	NA	CASSLTGGLHEQYF	TGTGCCAGCAGCTTGACAGGGGGGTTACACGAGCAGTACTTC
TRBD2	TRBV5-8	TRBJ2-7	once	CASSLTSGVYEQYF	TGTGCCAGCAGCTTAACTAGCGGGGTCTACGAGCAGTACTTC
NA	TRBV25-1	TRBJ2-2	NA	CASSEWGRNTGELFF	TGTGCCAGCAGTGAATGGGGGCGGAACACCGGGGAGCTGTTTTTT
NA	TRBV7-8	TRBJ2-3	once	CASSPVAVPTDTQYF	TGTGCCAGCAGCCCAGTAGCGGTACCCACAGATACGCAGTATTTT
TRBD1	TRBV10-1	TRBJ2-7	NA	CASSDGTGFYEQYF	TGCGCCAGCAGTGACGGGACAGGGTTCTACGAGCAGTACTTC
NA	TRBV19	TRBJ1-5	NA	CASSISRAQHF	TGTGCCAGTAGTATTTCACGGGCCCAGCATTTT
TRBD1	TRBV18	TRBJ1-2	once	CASSPRGTGEINYGYTF	TGTGCCAGCTCACCACGGGGGACAGGGGAAATTAACTATGGCTACACCTTC
TRBD2	TRBV5-1	TRBJ2-7	NA	CASSLAAGLAGHEQYF	TGCGCCAGCAGCTTGGCCGCGGGGCTAGCGGGTCACGAGCAGTACTTC
NA	TRBV7-3	TRBJ2-7	NA	CASSLGLVSEQYF	TGTGCCAGCAGCTTAGGACTCGTCAGCGAGCAGTACTTC
NA	TRBV5-4	TRBJ2-3	NA	CASSYLIGGTDTQYF	TGTGCCAGCAGCTATCTAATAGGAGGCACAGATACGCAGTATTTT
TRBD2	TRBV18	TRBJ2-3	NA	CASSGAGGPTDTQYF	TGTGCCAGCTCAGGAGCGGGAGGGCCAACAGATACGCAGTATTTT
NA	TRBV5-6	TRBJ1-5	NA	CASSLRGYSNQPQHF	TGTGCCAGCAGCTTGAGGGGATATAGCAATCAGCCCCAGCATTTT
TRBD2	TRBV6-1	TRBJ2-1	NA	CASSEAPWGLASYNEQFF	TGTGCCAGCAGTGAAGCACCATGGGGACTAGCGTCGTACAATGAGCAGTTCTTC
TRBD2	TRBV28	TRBJ2-3	NA	CASSLRTSGSTDTQYF	TGTGCCAGCAGTTTACGGACTAGCGGGAGCACAGATACGCAGTATTTT
TRBD1	TRBV4-1	TRBJ1-5	NA	CASSQLGQGEGGNQPQHF	TGCGCCAGCAGCCAACTAGGACAGGGAGAAGGTGGCAATCAGCCCCAGCATTTT
NA	TRBV7-2	TRBJ1-1	NA	CASSLVGQSGTEAFF	TGTGCCAGCAGCTTAGTGGGGCAGTCAGGCACTGAAGCTTTCTTT
NA	TRBV7-6	TRBJ2-7	NA	CASSRVSNEQYF	TGTGCCAGCAGCCGAGTCTCCAACGAGCAGTACTTC
NA	TRBV15	TRBJ2-1	few	CATSEVLAGEQFF	TGTGCCACCAGCGAAGTACTAGCCGGTGAGCAGTTCTTC
NA	TRBV10-2	TRBJ2-5	NA	CASSERDIQETQYF	TGCGCCAGCAGTGAGAGGGACATCCAAGAGACCCAGTACTTC
NA	TRBV19	TRBJ2-3	NA	CASSIVSTRITDTQYF	TGTGCCAGTAGTATAGTATCGACTAGGATCACAGATACGCAGTATTTT
TRBD1	TRBV4-1	TRBJ2-7	few	CASSQGWGQDSYEQYF	TGCGCCAGCAGCCAAGGCTGGGGACAGGACTCCTACGAGCAGTACTTC
TRBD2	TRBV7-6	TRBJ2-7	NA	CASSLGTSGNFREQYF	TGTGCCAGCAGCTTAGGGACTAGCGGGAACTTTCGGGAGCAGTACTTC
NA	TRBV14	TRBJ2-1	NA	CASSQGLGLAYNEQFF	TGTGCCAGCAGCCAAGGCCTGGGCCTAGCTTACAATGAGCAGTTCTTC
NA	TRBV4-2	TRBJ2-7	once	CASSQEAASSYEQYF	TGTGCCAGCAGCCAAGAGGCAGCTAGCTCCTACGAGCAGTACTTC
TRBD2	TRBV6-6	TRBJ2-7	NA	CASSYEREPYEQYF	TGTGCCAGCAGTTACGAGCGGGAGCCCTACGAGCAGTACTTC
TRBD1	TRBV5-8	TRBJ1-5	NA	CASSFTGEYSNQPQHF	TGTGCCAGCAGCTTTACAGGGGAATATAGCAATCAGCCCCAGCATTTT
TRBD2	TRBV5-6	TRBJ2-7	NA	CASSYSTSGSYEQYF	TGTGCCAGCAGCTATTCGACTAGCGGCTCCTACGAGCAGTACTTC
NA	TRBV30	TRBJ1-3	NA	CAWSMTGLPGNTIYF	TGTGCCTGGAGTATGACAGGATTGCCTGGAAACACCATATATTTT
TRBD1	TRBV27	TRBJ2-7	once	CASSLGTGAYEQYF	TGTGCCAGCAGTTTGGGGACAGGAGCCTACGAGCAGTACTTC
NA	TRBV5-1	TRBJ1-4	NA	CASSLIQGNEKLFF	TGCGCCAGCAGCTTGATCCAGGGGAATGAAAAACTGTTTTTT
TRBD2	TRBV27	TRBJ2-1	NA	CASSSGLDGYNEQFF	TGTGCCAGCAGTTCGGGACTAGATGGTTACAATGAGCAGTTCTTC
TRBD2	TRBV6-5	TRBJ2-7	NA	CASSSGTSGREQYF	TGCGCCAGCAGTTCCGGGACTAGCGGGAGGGAGCAGTACTTC
NA	TRBV7-7	TRBJ2-5	NA	CASSLGQGLSQETQYF	TGTGCTAGCAGCTTAGGGCAGGGGCTAAGCCAAGAGACCCAGTACTTC
NA	TRBV5-4	TRBJ2-1	NA	CASSGGPGGVFEQFF	TGTGCCAGCAGCGGTGGCCCCGGGGGAGTATTCGAGCAGTTCTTC
NA	TRBV19	TRBJ2-2	NA	CASSPTLLASGELFF	TGTGCCAGTAGTCCCACGTTACTAGCTTCCGGGGAGCTGTTTTTT
NA	TRBV18	TRBJ2-2	NA	CASSRGQGGLAGELFF	TGTGCCAGCTCCCGCGGACAGGGAGGGCTCGCCGGGGAGCTGTTTTTT
NA	TRBV30	TRBJ2-7	NA	CAWSFRAGSEQYF	TGTGCCTGGAGTTTCAGGGCCGGGAGCGAGCAGTACTTC
TRBD2	TRBV6-5	TRBJ2-2	once	CASSYLRGGSGELFF	TGTGCCAGCAGTTACTTGCGGGGAGGGAGCGGGGAGCTGTTTTTT
NA	TRBV4-1	TRBJ2-1	NA	CASSQDRDGSSYNEQFF	TGCGCCAGCAGCCAAGATCGTGACGGGAGCTCCTACAATGAGCAGTTCTTC
NA	TRBV7-8	TRBJ1-1	NA	CASSLKAQTGRGMNTEAFF	TGTGCCAGCAGCTTAAAAGCCCAAACAGGGAGGGGAATGAACACTGAAGCTTTCTTT
NA	TRBV9	TRBJ2-1	NA	CASSVADTDEQFF	TGTGCCAGCAGCGTAGCTGACACGGATGAGCAGTTCTTC
NA	TRBV2	TRBJ1-1	NA	CASRVNADTEAFF	TGTGCCAGCAGAGTTAACGCGGACACTGAAGCTTTCTTT
TRBD1	TRBV6-1	TRBJ1-2	NA	CASTGQGTYGYTF	TGTGCCAGCACAGGACAGGGGACCTATGGCTACACCTTC
TRBD2	TRBV5-1	TRBJ2-1	few	CASSFGGNNEQFF	TGCGCCAGCAGCTTCGGGGGGAACAATGAGCAGTTCTTC
NA	TRBV7-9	TRBJ1-1	NA	CASSPISTGNPEAFF	TGTGCCAGCAGCCCTATATCGACAGGTAATCCTGAAGCTTTCTTT
TRBD1	TRBV4-1	TRBJ2-7	NA	CASSHRDSSSYEQYF	TGCGCCAGCAGCCATCGGGACAGCAGCTCCTACGAGCAGTACTTC
NA	TRBV6-6	TRBJ2-7	NA	CASVGRLDSYEQYF	TGTGCCAGCGTGGGGAGGCTGGACTCCTACGAGCAGTACTTC
NA	TRBV6-1	TRBJ1-5	NA	CAGGYQPQHF	TGTGCCGGGGGGTATCAGCCCCAGCATTTT